This T cell receptor (beta chain) was recovered during a study of blood T cell repertoires in COVID-19. The overall study: Both acute and convalescent COVID-19 samples were obtained from the United States, Italy and Spain. PBMCs, B-cell-depleted T cells, or T cells were the source of the cDNA or gDNA that made up the material.

Per the authors' pipeline: How many nucleated cells were present was estimated from reference gene primer amplification. This table comes from immunoSEQ multiplex PCR, and its TCRdb copy is limited to in-frame clones, with some not included. Clonal size and the V and J genes are those of that table, whereas D and trimming came from the DNA. This repertoire shows about 26,000 clones, around 83% found once; its top ten account for approximately 24%. V was trimmed by 3 bases and J by 7 bases, leaving 12 bases between them. The CDR3 length is 14 residues. Per the germline V gene, CDR1 is ENHRY and CDR2 is SYGVKD.

This sequence originates from a human donor in a cohort sampled during active COVID-19. The chain is built from TRBV10-3 and TRBJ1-4; the D gene is possibly TRBD1 (5 bases). What was sequenced was peripheral blood. Here the CDR3 reads CAISEPGHSEKLFF. The CDR3 nucleotides read TGTGCCATCAGTGAACCCGGACACTCTGAAAAACTGTTTTTT.